This T cell receptor (beta chain) was captured in a study of T cells in Graves' hyperthyroidism and ophthalmopathy. Study-wide results and caveats: Most thyroid clonotypes that were expanded above 0.001 also turned up in blood.

CDR1 and CDR2 from the germline V gene are MNHNS and SASEGT. The CDR3 runs to 16 residues. Trimming cost V 5 bases and J 8 bases, with 19 bases left between them. RNA transcripts provided the source from which TCR beta CDR3 regions were amplified. The TCR CDR3 first-round RT-PCR relied on the HTBI primer set. TCRdb ran MiXCR on the multiplex PCR reads and lists one entry per CDR3 protein. This table has around 250,000 distinct CDR3 sequences, about 14% appearing once. This clonotype has a count of ten or more. What it binds is not known. The TCR comes from a woman in her forties with Graves' hyperthyroidism that later progressed to Graves' ophthalmopathy. The gene calls are TRBV6-1 and TRBJ1-6; D is uncertain. The sample comprised blood. The CDR3 loop reads CASSSQLGSWDSPLHF. Written as DNA, the CDR3 is TGTGCCAGCAGTTCACAGTTGGGTTCCTGGGATTCACCCCTCCACTTT.